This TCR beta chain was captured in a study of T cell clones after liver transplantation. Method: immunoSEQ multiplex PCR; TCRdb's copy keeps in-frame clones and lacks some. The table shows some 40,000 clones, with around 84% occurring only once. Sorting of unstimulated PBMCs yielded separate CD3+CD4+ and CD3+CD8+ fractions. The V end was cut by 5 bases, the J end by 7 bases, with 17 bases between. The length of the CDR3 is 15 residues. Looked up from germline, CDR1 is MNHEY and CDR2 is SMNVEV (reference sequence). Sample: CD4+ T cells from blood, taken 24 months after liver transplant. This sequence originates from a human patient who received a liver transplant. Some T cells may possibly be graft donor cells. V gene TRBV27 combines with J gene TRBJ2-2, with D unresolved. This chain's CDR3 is CASSPLTPYFGELFF. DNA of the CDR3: TGTGCCAGCAGTCCCCTCACCCCCTACTTCGGGGAGCTGTTTTTT.